These 23 T cell receptor beta chains originate from one sample sequenced in a study of T cells in Graves' hyperthyroidism and ophthalmopathy. The TCR beta CDR3 regions underwent amplification using RNA transcripts as the source. A first-round RT-PCR of the TCR CDR3 used the HTBI primer set. TCRdb re-derived calls from the multiplex PCR reads in MiXCR, one entry per CDR3 protein. The sample includes 700,000 to 850,000 distinct CDR3 sequences, approximately 36% of them seen just once. Material for sequencing was blood. The receptor source for this set is a woman in her thirties or forties with Graves' hyperthyroidism.

This clonotype was seen ten or more times. The gene calls are TRBV7-8 and TRBJ1-2; 7 nucleotides agree with TRBD1. Trimming cost V 3 bases and J 0 bases; bases outside gene matches: 1. The CDR3 runs to 14 residues. Looked up from germline, CDR1 is SGHVS and CDR2 is FQNEAQ. CDR3 in DNA: TGTGCCAGCAGCTTCGGGACAGCTAACTATGGCTACACCTTC. Translation gives CASSFGTANYGYTF.

The J gene is TRBJ1-5, the V gene TRBV10-1; TRBD1 might be the D (5 bases). Trimming removed 7 bases from V and 6 bases from J, with 13 bases in between. The CDR3 runs to 13 residues. Germline V gives CDR1 WNHNN, CDR2 SYGVQD (reference sequence). The chain's CDR3 is CASTGTYGQPQHF. The CDR3 nucleotides read TGCGCCAGCACCGGGACCTACGGTCAGCCCCAGCATTTT.

The rearrangement uses TRBV6-6 and TRBJ1-4, with 9 positions matching TRBD1. Germline V gene sequence: CDR1 MNHNY, CDR2 SVGAGI (reference sequence). CDR3 length: 17 residues. Trimming cost V 5 bases and J 6 bases; bases outside gene matches: 13. The CDR3 loop reads CASSPDGTGFSYEKLFF. The CDR3, as DNA: TGTGCCAGCAGTCCGGACGGGACAGGGTTTTCGTATGAAAAACTGTTTTTT.

This clonotype was observed a few times. The CDR3 protein is CASSFFGVDYGYTF. CDR3 nucleotide sequence: TGTGCCAGCAGTTTTTTTGGAGTGGATTATGGCTACACCTTC. This chain connects TRBV12-3 or TRBV12-4 to TRBJ1-2; D not resolved. With 3 bases removed from V and 5 bases from J, the gap between germline ends came to 13 bases. CDR3 length: 14 amino acids.

In the case of this clonotype: A much larger clone differs from this one at a single base, so this may be a read error. The chain has TRBV12-3 or TRBV12-4 and TRBJ1-1; unclear D gene. Trimming pared 11 bases from V and 0 bases from J, leaving 10 bases between. The CDR3 is made up of 12 amino acids. This CDR3 reads CAAWAMNTEAFF. DNA for the CDR3: TGTGCCGCATGGGCAATGAACACTGAAGCTTTCTTT.

This clonotype was seen at least ten times. V gene TRBV19 combines with J gene TRBJ2-7; TRBD1 agrees at 10 bases. With V trimmed by 10 bases and J by 3 bases, 12 bases remained unmatched. Germline CDR1 is LNHDA and CDR2 is SQIVND (reference sequence). This CDR3 is 15 amino acids long. CDR3 DNA: TGTGCCACCCGAACCTCCGGGACAGGGGTCTACGAGCAGTACTTC. This translates into CATRTSGTGVYEQYF. Full variable domain (rest looked up from reference TRBV19 and TRBJ2-7): DGGITQSPKYLFRKEGQNVTLSCEQNLNHDAMYWYRQDPGQGLRLIYYSQIVNDFQKGDIAEGYSVSREKKESFPLTVTSAQKNPTAFYLCATRTSGTGVYEQYFGPGTRLTVT.

The CDR3 DNA sequence: TGTGCCAGCAGCCGAACACAGGGGGTAAACACTGAAGCTTTCTTT. Translating gives CASSRTQGVNTEAFF. The chain is built from TRBV6-6 and TRBJ1-1; TRBD1 aligns across 8 bases. The CDR3 covers 15 residues. The V and J ends lost 6 bases and 2 bases, in that order; junction bases with no gene match: 8. Germline lookup yields CDR1 MNHNY and CDR2 SVGAGI (reference sequence).

The chain employs TRBV5-4 and TRBJ1-2, with D tentatively TRBD1 (5 bases). The CDR3 is 14 residues long. V gave up 4 bases and J gave up 6 bases, with 16 bases separating them. In germline, CDR1 is SGHNT, CDR2 YYREEE (reference sequence). The CDR3 protein is CASSKGWGRDGYTF. The DNA of the CDR3 is TGTGCCAGCAGCAAAGGCTGGGGCCGGGATGGCTACACCTTC.

In this sample, this clonotype turned up many times. This chain uses TRBV29-1 with TRBJ1-5; D remains unclear. This CDR3 contains 12 residues. Germline CDR1 is SQVTM and CDR2 is ANQGSEA. CDR3 protein: CSIRESGQPQHF. The DNA for the CDR3 is TGCAGTATAAGGGAAAGCGGTCAGCCCCAGCATTTT.

This clonotype was seen many times. This chain uses TRBV29-1 with TRBJ1-1; D is ambiguous. Germline CDR1 and CDR2: SQVTM and ANQGSEA. Trimming removed 6 bases at V and 0 bases at J, with 11 bases between. There are 13 residues in the CDR3. CDR3 region: CSVDGEMNTEAFF. CDR3 DNA: TGCAGCGTGGACGGGGAAATGAACACTGAAGCTTTCTTT.

The table lists this clonotype with many counts. Here the CDR3 reads CASRVQQNTEAFF. For the CDR3, the DNA is TGTGCCAGCAGGGTACAGCAAAACACTGAAGCTTTCTTT. The rearrangement uses TRBV2 and TRBJ1-1; D remains unclear. Trimming left V 6 bases short and J 2 bases short, with 10 bases between. This CDR3 region has 13 residues. Looked up from germline, CDR1 is SNHLY and CDR2 is FYNNEI.

This clonotype was counted ten times or more. CDR3: CASSEVGGGQPQHF. DNA of the CDR3: TGTGCCAGCAGTGAAGTAGGGGGTGGTCAGCCCCAGCATTTT. The chain links TRBV6-6 to TRBJ1-5, with D perhaps matching TRBD1 (6 bases). Trimming took off 5 bases at V and 6 bases at J, with 14 bases between the two ends. The CDR3 consists of 14 residues. In germline, CDR1 is MNHNY, CDR2 SVGAGI (reference sequence).

This clonotype was picked up many times. The chain couples TRBV2 to TRBJ2-6; the D is unclear. V shed 2 bases and J shed 3 bases, with 8 bases lying between them. Germline CDR1 reads SNHLY; CDR2 reads FYNNEI. This CDR3 is built from 15 residues. The CDR3 DNA follows: TGTGCCAGCAGTGAAATGGGTGATGGGGCCAACGTCCTGACTTTC. Protein product: CASSEMGDGANVLTF.

The sample holds many counts of this clonotype. The CDR3 DNA sequence: TGTGCCAGCAGCTTGGCGGGGAACCATAATTCACCCCTCCACTTT. Translating it yields CASSLAGNHNSPLHF. The chain carries TRBV5-5 and TRBJ1-6; D is undetermined. There are 15 residues in the CDR3. V was clipped by 0 bases and J by 5 bases, with 9 bases between them. The V gene's germline CDR1 is SGHKS and CDR2 YYEKEE (reference sequence). The full variable domain, its missing parts supplied by reference TRBV5-5 and TRBJ1-6, is DAGVTQSPTHLIKTRGQQVTLRCSPISGHKSVSWYQQVLGQGPQFIFQYYEKEERGRGNFPDRFSARQFPNYSSELNVNALLLGDSALYLCASSLAGNHNSPLHFGNGTRLTVT.

This clonotype was seen a handful of times. This chain joins TRBV12-3 or TRBV12-4 and TRBJ2-3; D is perhaps TRBD2 (6 bases). The CDR3 length is 12 residues. Trimming left V 9 bases short and J 2 bases short, with 9 bases between. The CDR3 sequence is CASSGLTDTQYF. CDR3 nucleotides: TGTGCCAGTTCGGGACTCACAGATACGCAGTATTTT.

The V gene is TRBV30, the J gene TRBJ2-3; D not certain. The germline V gene encodes CDR1 GTSNPN and CDR2 SVGIG (reference sequence). The CDR3 contains 15 residues. The ends were cut back, 4 bases at V and 3 bases at J, with 17 bases in the middle. CDR3 nucleotide sequence: TGTGCCTGGACAGTTAGGCCTACCCTGACAGATACGCAGTATTTT. Protein sequence: CAWTVRPTLTDTQYF.

Regarding this clonotype: Being one base from a much bigger clone, this may be a read error. The chain couples TRBV6-5 to TRBJ1-1; D uncertain. The CDR3 consists of 14 residues. Germline CDR1 reads MNHEY; CDR2 reads SVGAGI. V gave up 8 bases and J gave up 4 bases, with 17 bases separating them. CDR3 protein: CASGWYGLGTEAFF. CDR3 nucleotides: TGTGCCAGCGGTTGGTACGGTTTAGGCACTGAAGCTTTCTTT.

This clonotype appeared once. This chain joins TRBV10-2 and TRBJ1-1, with D hard to call. Trimming removed 8 bases at V and 4 bases at J, with 17 bases between. The CDR3 is made up of 14 amino acids. The germline V gene encodes CDR1 WSHSY and CDR2 SAAADI. DNA for the CDR3: TGCGCCAGCTGGTCCGGGCAGGCAAGCACTGAAGCTTTCTTT. The encoded protein is CASWSGQASTEAFF.

The chain combines TRBV19 with TRBJ1-3; D is uncertain. The V gene lost 8 bases and the J gene lost 0 bases, with 11 bases spanning the gap. The V gene's germline CDR1 is LNHDA and CDR2 SQIVND (reference sequence). This CDR3 contains 14 residues. The CDR3 region has the DNA TGTGCCAGTCTTAACTTAGACTCTGGAAACACCATATATTTT. Protein sequence: CASLNLDSGNTIYF.

This clonotype was detected many times. The chain carries TRBV20-1 and TRBJ1-6, with unresolved D. CDR1 and CDR2 from the germline V gene are DFQATT and SNEGSKA (reference sequence). Trimming pared 0 bases from V and 7 bases from J, leaving 10 bases between. This CDR3 spans 14 amino acids. The CDR3 nucleotides read TGCAGTGCTAGAGATCGGGGTTTAAATTCACCCCTCCACTTT. Translation: CSARDRGLNSPLHF.

With regard to this clonotype: It may be a read error: a sequence one base away is much more abundant. The genes are TRBV9 and TRBJ1-2, with D perhaps matching TRBD1 (6 bases). CDR3 size: 14 residues. The germline V gene encodes CDR1 SGDLS and CDR2 YYNGEE. The ends were cut back, 5 bases at V and 8 bases at J, with 19 bases in the middle. The CDR3 DNA reads as TGTGCCAGCAGGCAAGATAGGCAGGGGAGCGGCTACACCTTC. Translated: CASRQDRQGSGYTF.

This clonotype was counted a few times. The chain carries TRBV28 and TRBJ1-2; D is unresolved. Trimming pared 6 bases from V and 4 bases from J, leaving 9 bases between. CDR1 is MDHEN and CDR2 is SYDVKM in the germline V gene. CDR3 length: 12 residues. The CDR3 here is CASSRSPYGYTF. The CDR3 DNA reads as TGTGCCAGCAGCCGCTCCCCCTATGGCTACACCTTC.

The chain employs TRBV12-5 and TRBJ2-6; D is possibly TRBD1 (6 bases). V lost 2 bases, J lost 0 bases, and 14 bases lay in between. The germline V gene encodes CDR1 LGHNT and CDR2 FRNRAP. CDR3 length equals 18 residues. The chain's CDR3 is CASGLFGQGSSGANVLTF. The CDR3 DNA reads TGTGCTAGTGGTTTGTTCGGGCAGGGGTCCTCTGGGGCCAACGTCCTGACTTTC.